This TCR beta chain is drawn from a study of T cells in Graves' hyperthyroidism and ophthalmopathy. General study results and limits: Blood samples included most of the expanded thyroid clonotypes exceeding 0.001.

RNA transcripts gave rise to amplified TCR beta CDR3 regions. Initially, a first-round RT-PCR of the TCR CDR3 employed the HTBI primer set. From the multiplex PCR reads, TCRdb called clonotypes with MiXCR, one entry per CDR3 protein. The data contain about 420,000 distinct CDR3 sequences, 15% to 18% of them singletons. In regard to this clonotype: Its antigen is as yet unknown.

The CDR3 runs 16 residues. With V trimmed by 2 bases and J by 2 bases, 9 bases remained unmatched. Germline V gives CDR1 MGHRA, CDR2 YSYEKL. The receptor's source is a young woman with Graves' hyperthyroidism. The chain is built from TRBV4-1 and TRBJ2-7, with 7 bases identical to TRBD1. Sequencing used blood. This chain's CDR3 is CASSQPTSGQTYEQYF. The CDR3 nucleotides read TGCGCCAGCAGCCAACCGACCTCGGGACAGACCTACGAGCAGTACTTC.